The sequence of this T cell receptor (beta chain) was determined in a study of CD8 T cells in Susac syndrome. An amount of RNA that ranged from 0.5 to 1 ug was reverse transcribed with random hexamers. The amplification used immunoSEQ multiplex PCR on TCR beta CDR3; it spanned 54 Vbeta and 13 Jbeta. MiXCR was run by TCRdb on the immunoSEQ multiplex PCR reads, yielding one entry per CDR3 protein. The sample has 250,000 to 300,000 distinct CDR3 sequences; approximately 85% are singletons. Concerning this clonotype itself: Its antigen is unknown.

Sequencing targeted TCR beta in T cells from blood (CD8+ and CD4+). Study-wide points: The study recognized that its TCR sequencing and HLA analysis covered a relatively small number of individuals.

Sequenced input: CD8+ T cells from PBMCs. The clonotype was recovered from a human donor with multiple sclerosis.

Here the CDR3 reads CASSHQGTNQPQHF. In DNA form, the CDR3 reads TGTGCCAGCAGCCATCAGGGGACGAATCAGCCCCAGCATTTT. J is TRBJ1-5 and V is TRBV7-9; D is perhaps TRBD1 (6 bases). Germline V CDR1 and CDR2: SEHNR, FQNEAQ (reference sequence). Trimming removed 5 bases from V and 4 bases from J, with 12 bases in between. The CDR3 has 14 residues.